This entry lists 2 T cell receptor beta chains sequenced from one sample in a study of shared clonotypes between healthy human individuals. This table comes from immunoSEQ multiplex PCR, and its TCRdb copy is limited to in-frame clones, with some not included. The table has about 480,000 clones, around 79% seen once; the top ten hold under 15%. The specimen sequenced was PBMCs. These receptors all come from a woman between 35 and 50 years old in good health. Some clones in this sample may be carry-over from other donors' samples.

This clone was observed a few times. The chain is built from TRBV19 and TRBJ1-1, with D hard to call. This CDR3 spans 15 amino acids. The germline V gene has CDR1 LNHDA and CDR2 SQIVND (reference sequence). Trimming removed 4 bases at V and 1 base at J, with 13 bases between. The DNA for the CDR3 is TGTGCCAGTAGTAACTATAGGACGGGGAACACTGAAGCTTTCTTT. Its translation is CASSNYRTGNTEAFF.

This clone was recorded a few times. The rearrangement uses TRBV7-8 and TRBJ2-1; D may match TRBD1 or TRBD2 (7 bases each). V was pared by 5 bases and J by 7 bases, with 15 bases between. CDR1 and CDR2 from the germline V gene are SGHVS and FQNEAQ. The CDR3 spans 14 residues. In DNA, the CDR3 is TGTGCCAGCAGCCAGGGGGGAGGGCCGAATGAGCAGTTCTTC. Translation: CASSQGGGPNEQFF.